These 25 T cell receptor beta chains came from one sample sequenced in a study of yellow fever vaccine responses in identical twins (dated by TCRdb to the late 2010s). Library preparation used RT-PCR. The instrument was an Illumina HiSeq 2500. TCRdb ran its own pipeline on the public reads, namely fastp trimming at Q25 and MiXCR clone calling, and kept in-frame beta chains. For every CDR3 protein sequence, its rows merge into one entry that carries the most common genes and DNA. The sample table records 3,000 to 3,500 distinct CDR3 sequences; approximately 83% of these occur just once. The top ten hold about 6.3% of the sample. The sample consisted of T cells from blood (PBMCs), unsorted or a sorted subset (not recorded which), taken before or after yellow fever vaccination (not recorded which). The origin of the receptors is a woman aged 18-29 years who received the yellow fever vaccine. Donor details come from another sample of the same person, matched by shared clones.

The genes are TRBV12-3 or TRBV12-4 and TRBJ2-1; 14 positions match TRBD2. This CDR3 spans 15 amino acids. J was trimmed by 14 bases and V by 7 bases; bases with no gene match: 13. DNA for the CDR3: TGTGCCAGCACCCTACCCGGGACTAGCGGGAGACAGGAGTTCTTC. This gives the protein CASTLPGTSGRQEFF.

This rearrangement joins TRBV2 to TRBJ2-2, with D uncertain. Germline-derived CDR1 and CDR2 are SNHLY and FYNNEI. There are 14 residues in the CDR3. The germline V and J ends were trimmed by 1 base and 0 bases, with 3 bases remaining between them. The CDR3 loop reads CASSEDPNTGELFF. The CDR3 region has the DNA TGTGCCAGCAGTGAAGACCCGAACACCGGGGAGCTGTTTTTT.

This clonotype was picked up a small number of times. The chain employs TRBV4-3 and TRBJ2-1; tentative D call: TRBD2 (6 bases). Per the germline V gene, CDR1 is LGHNA and CDR2 is YSLEER. There are 14 residues in the CDR3. The germline V and J ends were trimmed by 4 bases and 8 bases, with 15 bases remaining between them. The CDR3 nucleotides are TGCGCCAGCAGCCTTGACCGGGACTCCGATGAGCAGTTCTTC. It is translated as CASSLDRDSDEQFF.

The chain couples TRBV19 to TRBJ2-4; D possibly corresponds to TRBD1 (6 bases). The CDR3 covers 13 residues. V was clipped by 5 bases and J by 4 bases, with 9 bases between them. In germline, CDR1 is LNHDA, CDR2 SQIVND (reference sequence). CDR3 in DNA: TGTGCCAGTAGTTTCGGACAGAAAAACATTCAGTACTTC. Residues: CASSFGQKNIQYF.

The chain uses TRBV20-1 and TRBJ2-7, with D uncertain. The V end lost 6 bases, the J end lost 0 bases, and 9 bases lay between the germline ends. Germline V lookup: CDR1 DFQATT, CDR2 SNEGSKA (reference sequence). The CDR3 sequence is 12 residues long. Here the CDR3 reads CSALWDSYEQYF. The CDR3 DNA sequence: TGCAGTGCCCTTTGGGACTCCTACGAGCAGTACTTC.

The chain recombines TRBV11-1 with TRBJ2-7; 7 bases are shared with TRBD1. V dropped 4 bases and J dropped 1; count of bases not matched to a gene: 4. The CDR3 length is 14 residues. In germline, CDR1 is SGHAT, CDR2 FQDESV (reference sequence). The CDR3 DNA sequence: TGTGCCAGCAGCTCGAGGGACAGTTCCTACGAGCAGTACTTC. It translates to CASSSRDSSYEQYF. Filled out from reference TRBV11-1 and TRBJ2-7, the complete variable domain reads EAEVAQSPRYKITEKSQAVAFWCDPISGHATLYWYRQILGQGPELLVQFQDESVVDDSQLPKDRFSAERLKGVDSTLKIQPAELGDSAMYLCASSSRDSSYEQYFGPGTRLTVT.

The genes are TRBV12-3 or TRBV12-4 and TRBJ2-5; D tentatively reads TRBD1 or TRBD2 (5 bases each). The V end lost 3 bases, the J end lost 1 base, and 12 bases lay between the germline ends. This CDR3 comprises 15 residues. DNA of the CDR3: TGTGCCAGCAGTTTTAGGGACGGAGTCCAAGAGACCCAGTACTTC. Translated, it gives CASSFRDGVQETQYF.

J is TRBJ2-3 and V is TRBV11-3, with no clear D. Trimming removed 5 bases at V and 0 bases at J, with 6 bases between. CDR1 and CDR2 (germline): SGHNT, YENEEA. This CDR3 comprises 13 residues. The CDR3 DNA reads as TGTGCCAGCAGCCACTGGAGCACAGATACGCAGTATTTT. This codes for CASSHWSTDTQYF.

CDR3 sequence (DNA): TGCAGCGTTGTTTTGGGGATGGTTTCCTACAATGAGCAGTTCTTC. It yields the protein CSVVLGMVSYNEQFF. This chain links TRBV29-1 with TRBJ2-1; D is ambiguous. In germline, CDR1 is SQVTM, CDR2 ANQGSEA. The CDR3 has 15 amino acids. V was pared by 4 bases and J by 1 base, with 14 bases between.

The chain combines TRBV28 with TRBJ2-2; the D gene is possibly TRBD1 (6 bases). V was shortened by 9 bases and J by 3 bases, with 17 bases between the two germline ends. Germline V gene sequence: CDR1 MDHEN, CDR2 SYDVKM. The CDR3 is 15 amino acids. The CDR3 nucleotides are TGTGCCAGAAGTCTCGGACAGACAGACACCGGGGAGCTGTTTTTT. This translates into CARSLGQTDTGELFF. The full variable domain, completed using reference TRBV28 and TRBJ2-2, is DVKVTQSSRYLVKRTGEKVFLECVQDMDHENMFWYRQDPGLGLRLIYFSYDVKMKEKGDIPEGYSVSREKKERFSLILESASTNQTSMYLCARSLGQTDTGELFFGEGSRLTVL.

This clonotype was counted a single time. The J gene is TRBJ2-2, the V gene TRBV13, with TRBD1 identical over 10 bases. CDR3 size: 15 residues. CDR1 is PRHDT, CDR2 FYEKMQ, per germline (reference sequence). Trimming cost V 4 bases and J 3 bases; bases outside gene matches: 2. CDR3 coding DNA: TGTGCCAGCAGCTCGGGGACAGGGGACACCGGGGAGCTGTTTTTT. It is translated as CASSSGTGDTGELFF.

The sample holds one count of this clonotype. The V and J genes are TRBV12-3 or TRBV12-4 and TRBJ2-1, with 12 nucleotides matching TRBD2. The CDR3 is 17 amino acids. Unmatched junction bases numbered 14, after V lost 5 bases and J lost 9 bases. This CDR3 reads CASSQGTSGWLGGEQFF. CDR3 coding DNA: TGTGCCAGCAGTCAGGGGACTAGCGGGTGGCTAGGGGGTGAGCAGTTCTTC.

This clonotype was seen more than once but under ten times. The chain joins TRBV29-1 to TRBJ1-2; 9 bases agree with TRBD1. In germline, CDR1 is SQVTM, CDR2 ANQGSEA. The ends lost 0 bases at V and 4 bases at J; junction bases unmatched: 6. The CDR3 contains 15 residues. The CDR3 spells CSVEDRKDRGYGYTF. The CDR3 DNA follows: TGCAGCGTTGAAGATCGGAAGGACAGGGGCTATGGCTACACCTTC. Complete variable domain (other parts from reference TRBV29-1 and TRBJ1-2): SAVISQKPSRDICQRGTSLTIQCQVDSQVTMMFWYRQQPGQSLTLIATANQGSEATYESGFVIDKFPISRPNLTFSTLTVSNMSPEDSSIYLCSVEDRKDRGYGYTFGSGTRLTVV.

The genes are TRBV13 and TRBJ2-1; D possibly corresponds to TRBD2 (5 bases). The CDR3 loop spans 13 amino acids. V shed 5 bases and J shed 14 bases, with 19 bases lying between them. CDR1 and CDR2 from the germline V gene are PRHDT and FYEKMQ (reference sequence). The CDR3 DNA sequence: TGTGCCAGCAGCCCATCCCGGGCGGCCGGGAAGTTCTTC. Translated: CASSPSRAAGKFF.

The sample holds one count of this clonotype. The chain links TRBV27 to TRBJ2-1; TRBD2 is a possible D gene (6 bases). This CDR3 spans 13 amino acids. Trimming removed 5 bases at V and 2 bases at J, with 7 bases between. CDR1 and CDR2 from the germline V gene are MNHEY and SMNVEV (reference sequence). Written as DNA, the CDR3 is TGTGCCAGCAGTCTAGCGACCTACAATGAGCAGTTCTTC. The encoded protein is CASSLATYNEQFF.

V and J are TRBV12-3 or TRBV12-4 and TRBJ1-2; D is unclear. CDR3 length: 11 amino acids. The V and J ends lost 7 bases and 2 bases respectively, with 5 bases between them. CDR3 nucleotide sequence: TGTGCCAGCAACGGAAACTATGGCTACACCTTC. It codes for CASNGNYGYTF.

The rearrangement links TRBV11-1 to TRBJ1-3, with D possibly matching TRBD1 (6 bases). This CDR3 comprises 16 residues. Germline V lookup: CDR1 SGHAT, CDR2 FQDESV (reference sequence). Trimming cost V 5 bases and J 2 bases, with 16 bases left between them. CDR3 in amino acids: CASSPEGGKTGNTIYF. The CDR3 DNA reads TGTGCCAGCAGCCCCGAAGGGGGAAAGACTGGAAACACCATATATTTT.

This clonotype has a handful of counts. The V gene is TRBV11-1, the J gene TRBJ1-3, with D tentatively TRBD1 (5 bases). Per the germline V gene, CDR1 is SGHAT and CDR2 is FQDESV (reference sequence). The CDR3 spans 18 residues. V gave up 8 bases and J gave up 0 bases, with 23 bases separating them. The CDR3 bases are TGTGCCAGCGGTGCAGGTTGGGGCAGGGCCGACTCTGGAAACACCATATATTTT. Its protein is CASGAGWGRADSGNTIYF.

This chain links TRBV7-9 with TRBJ1-1; 8 bases fit TRBD1. This CDR3 contains 14 residues. In germline, CDR1 is SEHNR, CDR2 FQNEAQ (reference sequence). After removal of 7 bases from V and 1 base from J, the junction contained 5 bases not matched to a gene. CDR3 in DNA: TGTGCCAGCACCCTCGGGACAGGGAACACTGAAGCTTTCTTT. This translates into CASTLGTGNTEAFF.

The chain has TRBV28 and TRBJ1-5; a weak D match, TRBD1 (6 bases). Germline loops: CDR1 MDHEN, CDR2 SYDVKM. The germline V and J ends were trimmed by 1 base and 2 bases, with 9 bases remaining between them. CDR3 size: 15 residues. The CDR3 bases are TGTGCCAGCAGTTTATACAAGGGGGGCAATCAGCCCCAGCATTTT. This translates into CASSLYKGGNQPQHF.

The chain employs TRBV15 and TRBJ2-7; TRBD2 matches 9 bases. Germline CDR1 reads LNHNV; CDR2 reads YYDKDF (reference sequence). CDR3 length: 15 residues. V shed 1 base and J 3 bases; nucleotides not matched to a gene: 4. CDR3 sequence (DNA): TGTGCCACCAGCAGAGGGACTAGCGAGATCTACGAGCAGTACTTC. It is translated as CATSRGTSEIYEQYF.

The rearrangement uses TRBV28 and TRBJ2-7; possibly TRBD1 for D (5 bases). The germline V gene encodes CDR1 MDHEN and CDR2 SYDVKM. The V gene lost 4 bases and the J gene lost 7 bases, with 11 bases spanning the gap. The CDR3 is 12 amino acids. The DNA for the CDR3 is TGTGCCAGCAGTTCCTTGGGGCGTGAGCAGTACTTC. Protein: CASSSLGREQYF.

J is TRBJ2-7 and V is TRBV29-1, with D perhaps TRBD1 (6 bases). This CDR3 region has 14 residues. Germline assignment: CDR1 SQVTM and CDR2 ANQGSEA. V lost 4 bases and J lost 2, with 15 bases in between. CDR3 in amino acids: CSVGPMDSPYEQYF. For the CDR3, the DNA is TGCAGCGTTGGCCCTATGGACAGTCCCTACGAGCAGTACTTC.

J is TRBJ1-1 and V is TRBV20-1; 9 bases line up with TRBD1. From germline, CDR1 is DFQATT and CDR2 SNEGSKA (reference sequence). There are 13 residues in the CDR3. Germline trimming cut 1 base from V and 3 bases from J; bases unmatched to any gene: 0. CDR3 amino acids: CSARGQGDTEAFF. The CDR3 DNA follows: TGCAGTGCTAGAGGACAGGGGGACACTGAAGCTTTCTTT.

The V call is TRBV6-1, the J call TRBJ1-4; TRBD1 is a possible D gene (6 bases). The CDR3 covers 16 residues. Germline-derived CDR1 and CDR2 are MNHNS and SASEGT. V was trimmed by 6 bases and J by 6 bases, leaving 20 bases between them. Written as DNA, the CDR3 is TGTGCCAGCAGCCCGGTTGAAGGGGGAGGCCATGAAAAACTGTTTTTT. Translation: CASSPVEGGGHEKLFF.